The entry that follows covers one T cell receptor (beta chain) sequence. Its antigen is undetermined. Repertoires were generated with immunoSEQ multiplex PCR, while TCRdb's copy carries only in-frame clones and drops some. The data show about 1,600 clones, with around a sixth seen just once and over 9.5% held by the top ten. This specimen belongs to a study of T cells in localized non-small cell lung cancer. Study-wide results and caveats: Tumor showed lower T cell clonality than uninvolved adjacent lung, where it was highest. Of the top 100 tumor clones, median approximately 60 were in adjacent lung, approximately 29 among its top 100. Longer overall survival was associated with a higher density of T cells in the blood.

The V and J ends lost 0 bases and 8 bases, in that order; junction bases with no gene match: 7. Germline-derived CDR1 and CDR2 are SGHRS and YFSETQ. This CDR3 comprises 16 residues. The chain recombines TRBV5-1 with TRBJ1-4; 10 nucleotides align to TRBD1. This receptor was identified in a male donor older than 55 with stage III squamous cell lung carcinoma. The sample here was normal lung tissue next to the tumor, taken before any cancer treatment. CDR3 in amino acids: CASSLAPGTGDEKLFF. CDR3 nucleotides: TGCGCCAGCAGCTTGGCCCCCGGGACAGGGGACGAAAAACTGTTTTTT.